Shown below are 25 T cell receptor beta chains from a single sample sequenced in a study of human T cells and chemical hapten exposure (dated by TCRdb to the early 2020s). The receptor library was made with 5' RACE. Sequencer: Illumina MiSeq. In-frame beta chains were kept once TCRdb had trimmed the public reads at Q25 with fastp and called clones with MiXCR. CDR3 protein sequences are deduplicated, and each keeps its most common genes and DNA. For this sample the table gives 120,000 to 150,000 distinct CDR3 sequences, of which 3.5% to 5% were detected only once. The leading ten clones occupy approximately 1.3% of the sample. Total RNA was extracted from unfractionated whole blood collected in Tempus Blood RNA tubes. The receptors originated from a female donor in good health.

This clonotype was recorded at least ten times. The gene calls are TRBV7-9 and TRBJ2-7; 9 bases map to TRBD2. With V trimmed by 6 bases and J by 4 bases, 4 bases remained unmatched. Germline CDR1 and CDR2: SEHNR and FQNEAQ (reference sequence). This CDR3 comprises 13 residues. CDR3 loop: CASRSSGGYEQYF. The CDR3 DNA reads TGTGCCAGCAGGAGTAGCGGGGGATACGAGCAGTACTTC.

The chain links TRBV7-3 to TRBJ2-1; D is possibly TRBD1 or TRBD2 (5 bases each). Trimming removed 4 bases from V and 3 bases from J, with 13 bases in between. This CDR3 is 15 amino acids long. Germline V gene data show CDR1 as SGHTA and CDR2 as FQGTGA. The CDR3 DNA sequence: TGTGCCAGCAGCTCGCCTGGGGCGGGCTACAATGAGCAGTTCTTC. Translation gives CASSSPGAGYNEQFF.

This clonotype was seen a handful of times. The J gene is TRBJ1-1, the V gene TRBV4-2; D not resolved. This CDR3 has 16 residues. CDR1 is LGHNA and CDR2 is YNFKEQ in the germline V gene. The V and J ends lost 0 bases and 1 base respectively, with 12 bases between them. CDR3 DNA sequence: TGTGCCAGCAGCCAAGATGGGTCAGGCAGGAACACTGAAGCTTTCTTT. Protein: CASSQDGSGRNTEAFF.

V gene TRBV5-5 combines with J gene TRBJ2-7; the D gene is possibly TRBD2 (5 bases). From germline, CDR1 is SGHKS and CDR2 YYEKEE (reference sequence). The V and J ends lost 0 bases and 3 bases respectively, with 13 bases between them. This CDR3 spans 15 amino acids. DNA of the CDR3: TGTGCCAGCAGCTTGGCTCCGGACGGGGTCTACGAGCAGTACTTC. This gives the protein CASSLAPDGVYEQYF.

There are many counts of this clonotype. The V call is TRBV28, the J call TRBJ1-4, with D unclear. In germline, CDR1 is MDHEN, CDR2 SYDVKM. Between the trimmed V and J ends, which lost 5 bases and 8 bases, there was a span of 15 bases. The CDR3 has 14 amino acids. In DNA, the CDR3 is TGTGCCAGCAGTAGGGAGGTGGCGGGGGAAAAACTGTTTTTT. It encodes CASSREVAGEKLFF.

This clonotype was seen many times. This chain connects TRBV29-1 to TRBJ1-6; D may be TRBD1 (6 bases). V was clipped by 3 bases and J by 9 bases, with 12 bases between them. CDR3 size: 13 residues. Germline V gene data show CDR1 as SQVTM and CDR2 as ANQGSEA. The DNA of the CDR3 is TGCAGCGTTGAGGGGACACCGGGTTCACCCCTCCACTTT. It translates to CSVEGTPGSPLHF.

This clonotype was recorded many times. The chain links TRBV7-2 to TRBJ2-7; D could derive from TRBD1 or TRBD2 (5 bases each). Looked up from germline, CDR1 is SGHTA and CDR2 is FQGNSA. V gave up 1 base and J gave up 1 base, with 11 bases separating them. The CDR3 has 15 residues. Written as DNA, the CDR3 is TGTGCCAGCAGCTTAGGGGGGTCACCATCCTACGAGCAGTACTTC. Amino acid sequence: CASSLGGSPSYEQYF.

This clonotype was detected ten times or more. V and J are TRBV10-3 and TRBJ1-4; D ambiguous. CDR3 length: 14 residues. Germline V CDR1 and CDR2: ENHRY, SYGVKD. V shed 3 bases and J shed 3 bases, with 8 bases lying between them. CDR3 DNA: TGTGCCATCAGTGATGGGTCTTCTAATGAAAAACTGTTTTTT. Residues: CAISDGSSNEKLFF.

This clonotype was detected ten times or more. The rearrangement joins TRBV20-1 to TRBJ1-5; 8 nucleotides agree with TRBD1. CDR3 length: 13 amino acids. The germline V gene encodes CDR1 DFQATT and CDR2 SNEGSKA (reference sequence). V lost 4 bases, J lost 2 bases, and 1 base stayed unmatched. The CDR3: CSAMTGGNQPQHF. The CDR3 DNA sequence: TGCAGTGCTATGACAGGGGGCAATCAGCCCCAGCATTTT.

The V call is TRBV5-1, the J call TRBJ2-1; weak D call: TRBD2 (6 bases). This CDR3 is 17 amino acids long. Trimming left V 3 bases short and J 0 bases short, with 16 bases between. Germline-derived CDR1 and CDR2 are SGHRS and YFSETQ. CDR3 residues: CASSSITLASSYNEQFF. CDR3 nucleotides: TGCGCCAGCAGCTCGATAACGCTAGCGAGCTCCTACAATGAGCAGTTCTTC.

This clonotype showed up many times. The chain links TRBV7-2 to TRBJ1-5; D may be TRBD1 (5 bases). Trimming removed 1 base at V and 5 bases at J, with 12 bases between. The CDR3 covers 15 residues. Germline V lookup: CDR1 SGHTA, CDR2 FQGNSA. This chain's CDR3 is CASSLEGRGDQPQHF. For the CDR3, the DNA is TGTGCCAGCAGCTTAGAAGGGAGGGGCGATCAGCCCCAGCATTTT.

This clonotype has a count of ten or more. This chain joins TRBV12-3 or TRBV12-4 and TRBJ2-5; TRBD2 matches 14 bases. This CDR3 has 17 residues. With V trimmed by 4 bases and J by 5 bases, 9 bases remained unmatched. CDR3 in DNA: TGTGCCAGCAGTTACGGCAGACTAGCGGGGGGGCCCGAGACCCAGTACTTC. Protein: CASSYGRLAGGPETQYF.

This clonotype was detected only a few times. Given a much more abundant clone one base away, this may be a read error. This chain uses TRBV7-2 with TRBJ2-7; the D gene is possibly TRBD2 (6 bases). Between the trimmed V and J ends, which lost 1 base and 6 bases, there was a span of 16 bases. Germline lookup yields CDR1 SGHTA and CDR2 FQGNSA. This CDR3 is built from 15 residues. Written as DNA, the CDR3 is TGTGCCAGCAGCTTAGTAGGCGGGACTGCGGCCGAGCAGTACTTC. This translates into CASSLVGGTAAEQYF. Variable domain in full (rest from reference TRBV7-2 and TRBJ2-7): GAGVSQSPSNKVTEKGKDVELRCDPISGHTALYWYRQSLGQGLEFLIYFQGNSAPDKSGLPSDRFSAERTGGSVSTLTIQRTQQEDSAVYLCASSLVGGTAAEQYFGPGTRLTVT.

This clonotype was seen many times. The chain employs TRBV27 and TRBJ2-5; D possibly corresponds to TRBD1 (5 bases). This CDR3 region has 13 residues. Germline values: CDR1 MNHEY, CDR2 SMNVEV (reference sequence). V gave up 4 bases and J gave up 7 bases, with 13 bases separating them. In DNA, the CDR3 is TGTGCCAGCAGTTCTCACAGCCAGGGGACCCAGTACTTC. Protein product: CASSSHSQGTQYF.

This clonotype was observed at least ten times. The chain carries TRBV28 and TRBJ2-7, with D tentatively TRBD2 (6 bases). With 7 bases removed from V and 4 bases from J, the gap between germline ends came to 17 bases. Germline-derived CDR1 and CDR2 are MDHEN and SYDVKM. The CDR3 length is 14 residues. CDR3 sequence (DNA): TGTGCCAGCAATAGCTTGTTCGGGGGATACGAGCAGTACTTC. Its translation: CASNSLFGGYEQYF.

The table lists this clonotype with many counts. The chain links TRBV6-6 to TRBJ1-6; D not certain. V was clipped by 6 bases and J by 9 bases, with 15 bases between them. This CDR3 has 14 amino acids. Per germline, CDR1 MNHNY and CDR2 SVGAGI (reference sequence). The CDR3 DNA sequence: TGTGCCAGCAGCCCGGGCCAGCATCCTTCACCCCTCCACTTT. It specifies CASSPGQHPSPLHF.

This clonotype was counted between two and nine times. The CDR3, as DNA: TGTGCCAGCAGCGGGCGGACAGGGGGCGGTGAGCAGTTCTTC. Protein sequence: CASSGRTGGGEQFF. The chain employs TRBV7-2 and TRBJ2-1, with 11 bases fitting TRBD1. CDR1 is SGHTA, CDR2 FQGNSA, per germline. The CDR3 is 14 residues long. The trim removed 5 bases at V and 9 bases at J, leaving 6 bases unmatched.

The table lists this clonotype with many counts. V and J are TRBV18 and TRBJ2-1, with a weak D call TRBD2 (6 bases). The germline V and J ends were trimmed by 3 bases and 3 bases, with 15 bases remaining between them. CDR3 size: 16 residues. CDR1 and CDR2 from the germline V gene are KGHSH and LQKENI. The CDR3 bases are TGTGCCAGCTCACCTCTCAAGGACTATTGCTACAATGAGCAGTTCTTC. Amino acids: CASSPLKDYCYNEQFF.

There are many counts of this clonotype. CDR3 region: CASDRGRAYNEQFF. The CDR3, as DNA: TGTGCCAGCGATCGGGGCAGGGCCTACAATGAGCAGTTCTTC. This chain joins TRBV6-2 or TRBV6-3 and TRBJ2-1; D may match TRBD1 or TRBD2 (5 bases each). Trimming pared 8 bases from V and 2 bases from J, leaving 13 bases between. The CDR3 sequence is 14 residues long. Germline V CDR1 and CDR2: MNHEY, SVGEGT.

This clonotype was seen many times. V and J are TRBV3-1 and TRBJ2-3; the D gene could be TRBD1 or TRBD2 (5 bases each). Germline V gene data show CDR1 as LGHDT and CDR2 as YNNKEL (reference sequence). Trimming took 3 bases from V and 7 from J, leaving 17 bases between them. This CDR3 spans 15 amino acids. The DNA of the CDR3 is TGTGCCAGCAGCCAGACGGCCGGGACGACGAATACGCAGTATTTT. It yields the protein CASSQTAGTTNTQYF.

V and J are TRBV4-3 and TRBJ1-4; D unresolved. The germline gives CDR1 LGHNA, CDR2 YSLEER. Trimming took off 2 bases at V and 2 bases at J, with 12 bases between the two ends. CDR3 size: 16 residues. The CDR3 region is CASSQRTTNTNEKLFF. The CDR3 DNA reads TGCGCCAGCAGCCAACGCACGACGAATACTAATGAAAAACTGTTTTTT.

This clonotype has a count of ten or more. This chain links TRBV13 with TRBJ2-1, with 7 positions matching TRBD1. The length of the CDR3 is 14 residues. CDR1 is PRHDT and CDR2 is FYEKMQ in the germline V gene (reference sequence). J gave up 9 bases and V 5 bases, and 10 bases lay outside the gene matches. CDR3 coding DNA: TGTGCCAGCAGCCCCGCTACAGGGGCGGGTGAGCAGTTCTTC. It encodes CASSPATGAGEQFF.

Many counts were recorded for this clonotype. The chain couples TRBV4-2 to TRBJ2-3; D may be TRBD1 or TRBD2 (5 bases each). The CDR3 contains 15 residues. Looked up from germline, CDR1 is LGHNA and CDR2 is YNFKEQ. With 0 bases removed from V and 6 bases from J, the gap between germline ends came to 13 bases. This CDR3 is CASSQDFGAGDTQYF. The CDR3 DNA is TGTGCCAGCAGCCAAGACTTCGGGGCAGGGGATACGCAGTATTTT.

The J gene is TRBJ2-4, the V gene TRBV11-1; 8 nucleotides match TRBD1. The length of the CDR3 is 14 residues. V lost 6 bases, J lost 8 bases, and 9 bases stayed unmatched. Germline-derived CDR1 and CDR2 are SGHAT and FQDESV (reference sequence). CDR3 in DNA: TGTGCCAGCAGTCAAGGCTTGACAGGGGACATTCAGTACTTC. The encoded protein is CASSQGLTGDIQYF.

Many counts were recorded for this clonotype. The V call is TRBV28, the J call TRBJ2-7; D remains unclear. V lost 7 bases to trimming and J lost 0 bases, with 16 bases between them. This CDR3 spans 15 amino acids. Germline V gene data show CDR1 as MDHEN and CDR2 as SYDVKM. Here the CDR3 DNA reads TGTGCCAGCACCGACGGCCCAACCTACTCCTACGAGCAGTACTTC. This gives the protein CASTDGPTYSYEQYF. Drawing the rest from reference TRBV28 and TRBJ2-7, the complete variable domain is DVKVTQSSRYLVKRTGEKVFLECVQDMDHENMFWYRQDPGLGLRLIYFSYDVKMKEKGDIPEGYSVSREKKERFSLILESASTNQTSMYLCASTDGPTYSYEQYFGPGTRLTVT.